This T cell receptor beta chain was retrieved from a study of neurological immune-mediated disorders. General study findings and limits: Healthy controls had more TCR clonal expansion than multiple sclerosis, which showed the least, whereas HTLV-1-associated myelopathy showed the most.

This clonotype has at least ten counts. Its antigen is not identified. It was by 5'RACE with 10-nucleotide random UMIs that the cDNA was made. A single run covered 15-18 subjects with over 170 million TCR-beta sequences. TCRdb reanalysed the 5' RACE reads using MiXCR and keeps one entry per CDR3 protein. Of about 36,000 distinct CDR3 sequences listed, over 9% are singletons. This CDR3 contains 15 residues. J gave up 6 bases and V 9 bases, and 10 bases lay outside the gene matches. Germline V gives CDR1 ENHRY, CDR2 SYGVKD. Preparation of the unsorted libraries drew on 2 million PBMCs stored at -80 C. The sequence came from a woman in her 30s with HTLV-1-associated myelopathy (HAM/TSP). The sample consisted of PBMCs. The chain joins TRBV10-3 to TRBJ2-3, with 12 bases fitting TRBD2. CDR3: CAISPGLAGLDTQYF. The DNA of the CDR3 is TGTGCCATAAGCCCGGGACTAGCGGGTCTTGATACGCAGTATTTT.